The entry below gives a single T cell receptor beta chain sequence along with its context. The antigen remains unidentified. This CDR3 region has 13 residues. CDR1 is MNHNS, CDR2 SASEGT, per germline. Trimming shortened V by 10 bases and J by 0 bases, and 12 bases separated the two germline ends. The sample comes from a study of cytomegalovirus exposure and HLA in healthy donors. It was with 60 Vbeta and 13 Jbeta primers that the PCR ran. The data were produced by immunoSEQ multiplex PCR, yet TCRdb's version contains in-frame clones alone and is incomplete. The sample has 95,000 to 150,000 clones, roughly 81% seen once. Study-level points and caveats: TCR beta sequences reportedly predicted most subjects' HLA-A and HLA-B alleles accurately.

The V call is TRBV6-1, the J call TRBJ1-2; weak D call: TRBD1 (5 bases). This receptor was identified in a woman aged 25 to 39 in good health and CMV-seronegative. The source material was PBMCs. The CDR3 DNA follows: TGTGCCACCCGGGGGTCGGCTAACTATGGCTACACCTTC. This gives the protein CATRGSANYGYTF.